The 17 T cell receptor beta chains below were found in one sample sequenced in a study of cytomegalovirus exposure and HLA in healthy donors. PCR amplification relied on 60 Vbeta primers (plus 13 Jbeta primers). Some clones are missing from TCRdb's copy, which holds only in-frame ones; the method was immunoSEQ multiplex PCR. The table includes some 140,000 clones, under 80% detected once. Sequenced input: PBMCs. The receptors come from a woman in her 50s in good health and CMV-seropositive.

The rearrangement uses TRBV5-1 and TRBJ2-3; a weak D match, TRBD2 (6 bases). Trimming shortened V by 1 base and J by 5 bases, and 14 bases separated the two germline ends. Germline CDR1 SGHRS, CDR2 YFSETQ. This CDR3 is 15 amino acids long. CDR3: CASSLFGRGEDTQYF. CDR3 in DNA: TGCGCCAGCAGCTTGTTCGGGCGGGGTGAAGATACGCAGTATTTT.

This clone was seen once. The chain recombines TRBV7-6 with TRBJ1-4, with 8 bases that match TRBD1. This CDR3 region has 14 residues. Unmatched junction bases numbered 7, after V lost 5 bases and J lost 8 bases. Germline CDR1 is SGHVS and CDR2 is FNYEAQ. CDR3 amino acids: CASSTGQGEEKLFF. CDR3 sequence (DNA): TGTGCCAGCAGCACCGGACAGGGTGAAGAAAAACTGTTTTTT.

The CDR3 spells CASSGLITYEQYF. In DNA, the CDR3 is TGCGCCAGCAGCGGACTAATCACCTACGAGCAGTACTTC. The genes are TRBV5-1 and TRBJ2-7; tentative D call: TRBD2 (6 bases). The CDR3 has 13 amino acids. Germline V CDR1 and CDR2: SGHRS, YFSETQ. The V gene lost 4 bases and the J gene lost 2 bases, with 10 bases spanning the gap.

The sample holds a few counts of this clone. The V gene is TRBV29-1, the J gene TRBJ2-1, with a weak D call TRBD2 (5 bases). From germline, CDR1 is SQVTM and CDR2 ANQGSEA. V lost 7 bases and J 0 bases, leaving 16 bases between the germline ends. The CDR3 has 15 amino acids. The CDR3 loop is CSGTGLVSSYNEQFF. The CDR3 DNA reads TGCAGCGGAACGGGATTAGTTAGCTCCTACAATGAGCAGTTCTTC.

The rearrangement uses TRBV14 and TRBJ2-2; possibly TRBD2 for D (6 bases). V gave up 4 bases and J gave up 6 bases, with 15 bases separating them. Germline CDR1 is SGHDN and CDR2 is FVKESK. CDR3 length equals 15 residues. The CDR3: CASSPLGTPAGELFF. CDR3 nucleotide sequence: TGTGCCAGCAGCCCGCTAGGGACTCCCGCCGGGGAGCTGTTTTTT.

This clone showed up just a few times. The chain carries TRBV30 and TRBJ1-2, with 9 bases fitting TRBD1. CDR3 length: 16 amino acids. With V trimmed by 1 base and J by 4 bases, 10 bases remained unmatched. Germline V gene lookup returns CDR1 GTSNPN and CDR2 SVGIG (reference sequence). This CDR3 reads CAWSEPGQGLGYGYTF. CDR3 bases: TGTGCCTGGAGTGAACCGGGACAGGGACTCGGCTATGGCTACACCTTC.

The chain uses TRBV7-2 and TRBJ2-7; TRBD2 agrees at 10 bases. Germline V CDR1 and CDR2: SGHTA, FQGNSA. This CDR3 is 15 amino acids long. V was pared by 5 bases and J by 2 bases, with 6 bases of the junction left unmatched. DNA for the CDR3: TGTGCCAGCAGCCCGGGACTAGCGCCGACCTACGAGCAGTACTTC. It specifies CASSPGLAPTYEQYF.

Details on this clone: At one of its ends the junction is not consistent with the germline gene, which may arise from a read error. The rearrangement uses TRBV7-7 and TRBJ2-5; D remains unclear. Germline CDR1 and CDR2: SSHAT and FNYEAQ (reference sequence). The CDR3 is made up of 14 amino acids. Here the CDR3 DNA reads TGTGCTAGCAGCCAGTTAGTGGGCGTGGAGACCCAGTACTTC. Translating gives CASSQLVGVETQYF. Looking up the rest from reference TRBV7-7 and TRBJ2-5 gives the full variable domain: GAGVSQSPRYKVTKRGQDVTLRCDPISSHATLYWYQQALGQGPEFLTYFNYEAQPDKSGLPSDRFSAERPEGSISTLTIQRTEQRDSAMYRCASSQLVGVETQYFGPGTRLLVL.

This chain joins TRBV7-3 and TRBJ2-2; D perhaps matches TRBD1 (6 bases). CDR1 is SGHTA and CDR2 is FQGTGA in the germline V gene. The V and J ends lost 5 bases and 0 bases respectively, with 13 bases between them. This CDR3 has 16 residues. For the CDR3, the DNA is TGTGCCAGCAGCCCCGCTGGGACATCGAACACCGGGGAGCTGTTTTTT. It yields the protein CASSPAGTSNTGELFF.

There are a few counts of this clone. V and J are TRBV6-1 and TRBJ2-5; no firm D call. The CDR3 has 13 amino acids. The germline V gene encodes CDR1 MNHNS and CDR2 SASEGT. The V gene lost 2 bases and the J gene lost 0 bases, with 4 bases spanning the gap. CDR3 DNA: TGTGCCAGCAGTGAATGGCACCAAGAGACCCAGTACTTC. Encoded protein: CASSEWHQETQYF.

The chain has TRBV6-5 and TRBJ2-3; possible D gene TRBD2, 6 bases. The germline V gene has CDR1 MNHEY and CDR2 SVGAGI. CDR3 length: 14 residues. The V end lost 5 bases, the J end lost 3 bases, and 12 bases lay between the germline ends. DNA for the CDR3: TGTGCCAGCAGTAGCACCCGGGGGACAGATACGCAGTATTTT. Translation: CASSSTRGTDTQYF.

As concerns this clone: An end of the junction differs from the germline gene, which may be a read error. The J gene is TRBJ2-7, the V gene TRBV6-5; 8 nucleotides match TRBD1. The CDR3 has 15 residues. CDR1 and CDR2 from the germline V gene are MNHEY and SVGAGI. Here the CDR3 reads CASSHSGTGRLEQYF. CDR3 nucleotide sequence: TGTGCCAGCAGTCACTCCGGGACAGGTCGCCTGGAGCAGTACTTC.

This chain uses TRBV7-9 with TRBJ1-5; no definite D call. Trimming shortened V by 2 bases and J by 4 bases, and 6 bases separated the two germline ends. The CDR3 is 13 amino acids. CDR1 SEHNR and CDR2 FQNEAQ come from the germline V gene (reference sequence). The CDR3 bases are TGTGCCAGCAGCTTAACGGGGAATCAGCCCCAGCATTTT. This encodes CASSLTGNQPQHF. The full variable domain, rest sourced from reference TRBV7-9 and TRBJ1-5, is DTGVSQNPRHKITKRGQNVTFRCDPISEHNRLYWYRQTLGQGPEFLTYFQNEAQLEKSRLLSDRFSAERPKGSFSTLEIQRTEQGDSAMYLCASSLTGNQPQHFGDGTRLSIL.

The chain joins TRBV5-4 to TRBJ2-5; maybe TRBD1 (7 bases). V was cut by 4 bases and J by 2 bases, with 12 bases left in between. The CDR3 has 14 amino acids. Germline V gene lookup returns CDR1 SGHNT and CDR2 YYREEE (reference sequence). The DNA of the CDR3 is TGTGCCAGCAGCGGGGGGACAGTACAAGAGACCCAGTACTTC. It codes for CASSGGTVQETQYF.

V and J are TRBV19 and TRBJ1-5; 11 nucleotides align to TRBD1. The junction had 7 bases not matched to a gene; V was cut back by 6 bases and J by 15 bases. Per the germline V gene, CDR1 is LNHDA and CDR2 is SQIVND (reference sequence). The CDR3 runs to 12 residues. The CDR3 region is CASSPGQGAGHF. CDR3 bases: TGTGCCAGTAGCCCTGGACAGGGGGCTGGGCATTTT.

As to this clone: The sample has other DNA sequences that encode this CDR3 too. The chain combines TRBV2 with TRBJ2-5; possibly TRBD1 for D (5 bases). The CDR3 extends over 12 amino acids. V was trimmed by 3 bases and J by 5 bases, leaving 7 bases between them. Germline V gene data show CDR1 as SNHLY and CDR2 as FYNNEI. CDR3 sequence (DNA): TGTGCCAGCAGTGATAGGGGTGAGACCCAGTACTTC. Its protein is CASSDRGETQYF. Full variable domain (missing parts from reference TRBV2 and TRBJ2-5): EPEVTQTPSHQVTQMGQEVILRCVPISNHLYFYWYRQILGQKVEFLVSFYNNEISEKSEIFDDQFSVERPDGSNFTLKIRSTKLEDSAMYFCASSDRGETQYFGPGTRLLVL.

This clone was seen once. The J gene is TRBJ2-3, the V gene TRBV28; D unclear. This CDR3 is 14 amino acids long. The V end was cut by 2 bases, the J end by 4 bases, with 10 bases between. The germline CDR1 and CDR2 sequences are MDHEN and SYDVKM. The DNA of the CDR3 is TGTGCCAGCAGTTTAACACACCTCCCAGATACGCAGTATTTT. Protein product: CASSLTHLPDTQYF. The full variable domain, completed using reference TRBV28 and TRBJ2-3, is DVKVTQSSRYLVKRTGEKVFLECVQDMDHENMFWYRQDPGLGLRLIYFSYDVKMKEKGDIPEGYSVSREKKERFSLILESASTNQTSMYLCASSLTHLPDTQYFGPGTRLTVL.